A selection of T cell receptor beta chains follows, all from one sample in a study of blood T cell repertoires in COVID-19. Assay used: immunoSEQ multiplex PCR; TCRdb lists only in-frame clones, some missing. This sample yields 140,000 or so clones, of which more than 75% are seen a single time; less than 4.5% belongs to the top ten. Sample: peripheral blood. These receptors came from a woman of 80 years or more with acute or convalescent COVID-19. Each CDR3 is given with its conserved first and last residue. A D gene is named only where the DNA matches it firmly. Not all rows give a size; the values are once, few, many and, for expanded clones, a class.

v_call	clone_size	j_call	d_call	cdr3_length	cdr3_nt	cdr3_aa
TRBV5-1	-	TRBJ1-1	-	14	TGCGCCAGCAGCTTGGTCGGGGATGGCACTGAAGCTTTCTTT	CASSLVGDGTEAFF
TRBV7-3	once	TRBJ2-3	TRBD2	16	TGTGCCAGCAGCCCTCAGACTAGCGGGGGGCCAATTCCGCAGTATTTT	CASSPQTSGGPIPQYF
TRBV28	-	TRBJ1-2	-	11	TGTGCCGGAAAGGACGGGAGGGGCTACACCTTC	CAGKDGRGYTF
TRBV30	-	TRBJ1-5	-	13	TGTGCCTGGAGTGTCCTCTACAATCAGCCCCAGCATTTT	CAWSVLYNQPQHF
TRBV10-3	-	TRBJ2-2	TRBD1	16	TGTGCCATGAGAGAGGGGACAGGGGCGAACACCGGGGAGCTGTTTTTT	CAMREGTGANTGELFF
TRBV30	-	TRBJ2-7	TRBD2	14	TGTGCCTGGAGTGGTCTAGCGGGGTACTACGAGCAGTACTTC	CAWSGLAGYYEQYF
TRBV19	-	TRBJ1-5	-	15	TGTGCCAGTAGTATGGCCCAGGGGAGCAATCAGCCCCAGCATTTT	CASSMAQGSNQPQHF
TRBV29-1	-	TRBJ2-7	-	13	TGCAGCGTTCTAACCGGGACACCCGACGAGCAGTACTTC	CSVLTGTPDEQYF
TRBV11-2	few	TRBJ2-3	TRBD2	15	TGTGCCAGCAGCTCAGGGCGGGGGATCACAGATACGCAGTATTTT	CASSSGRGITDTQYF
TRBV7-2	-	TRBJ2-3	-	11	TGTGCCATTAGGAGTGGCCGATACCAGTATTTT	CAIRSGRYQYF
TRBV2	-	TRBJ1-4	-	13	TGTGCCAGCAGTGCCGGGGAGGTTGAAAAACTGTTTTTT	CASSAGEVEKLFF
TRBV3-1/TRBV3-2	once	TRBJ2-2	TRBD2	21	TGTGCCAGCAGCCCCGGGACTAGCGGGGGGTTTCCTACAACGAACACCGGGGAGCTGTTTTTT	CASSPGTSGGFPTTNTGELFF
TRBV19	few	TRBJ2-6	-	17	TGTGCCAGTAGTCCACTACCCAGGGGCTCTGGGGCCAACGTCCTGACTTTC	CASSPLPRGSGANVLTF
TRBV29-1	-	TRBJ2-1	TRBD2	15	TGCAGCGTTGAAGGGACTAGCGGGAGTCTGAATGAGCAGTTCTTC	CSVEGTSGSLNEQFF
TRBV4-1	-	TRBJ1-4	TRBD1	16	TGCGCCAGCAGCCCCTTCCCCCCAGGGGGTCGTGAAAAACTGTTTTTT	CASSPFPPGGREKLFF
TRBV28	-	TRBJ1-6	-	13	TGTGCCAGCAGTTGGCAGGGTACGTCACCCCTCCACTTT	CASSWQGTSPLHF
TRBV30	-	TRBJ2-5	-	15	TGTGCCTGGACATACCAAGGACTAAGCGGAGAGACCCAGTACTTC	CAWTYQGLSGETQYF
TRBV10-2	-	TRBJ2-3	TRBD2	16	TGCGCCAGCAGTGAAGGACTAGCGGGGGGCACAGATACGCAGTATTTT	CASSEGLAGGTDTQYF
TRBV2	many	TRBJ1-2	-	13	TGTGCCAGCCGCCGGGATACTAACTATGGCTACACCTTC	CASRRDTNYGYTF
TRBV2	few	TRBJ1-2	-	12	TGTGCCAGCACCCAGGGAGCGGGCGGCTACACCTTC	CASTQGAGGYTF
TRBV5-5	-	TRBJ2-7	-	14	TGTGCCAGCAGCCCCCTTCAGGGACTCTACGAGCAGTACTTC	CASSPLQGLYEQYF
TRBV24-1	-	TRBJ2-3	TRBD2	17	TGTGCCACCAGTGATCCCCGGGGAGGGGATGGCACAGATACGCAGTATTTT	CATSDPRGGDGTDTQYF
TRBV6-1	-	TRBJ1-3	-	16	TGTGCCAGCAGTGAAAGGCTGGAGCTCGCTGGAAACACCATATATTTT	CASSERLELAGNTIYF
TRBV4-1	once	TRBJ2-7	TRBD1	14	TGCGCCAGCAGCCACCCCGGGACAGGCTACGAGCAGTACTTC	CASSHPGTGYEQYF
TRBV5-1	-	TRBJ2-5	-	16	TGCGCCAGCAGCTTGGGGAGGGGCTACCGACAAGAGACCCAGTACTTC	CASSLGRGYRQETQYF
TRBV28	-	TRBJ2-2	TRBD1	16	TGTGCCAGCAGTATTTCCGGGACAGTCAACACCGGGGAGCTGTTTTTT	CASSISGTVNTGELFF
TRBV12-3/TRBV12-4	-	TRBJ2-4	-	12	TGTGCCAGCAGGGACAACAAAAACATTCAGTACTTC	CASRDNKNIQYF
TRBV2	-	TRBJ1-5	-	14	TGTGCCAGCAGTGAAATGGGCCCAGATCAGCCCCAGCATTTT	CASSEMGPDQPQHF
TRBV4-1	-	TRBJ2-3	TRBD2	18	TGCGCCAGCAGCCCCCCCCGGGAGCTAGCGGGGGCCACAGATACGCAGTATTTT	CASSPPRELAGATDTQYF
TRBV24-1	once	TRBJ2-2	TRBD2	15	TGTGCCACCAGTGACCAGCGGGAGCGATTCGGGGAGCTGTTTTTT	CATSDQRERFGELFF
TRBV25-1	-	TRBJ1-4	-	14	TGTGCCAGCAGTGAATGGAAGAGGGAGGAAAAACTGTTTTTT	CASSEWKREEKLFF
TRBV19	-	TRBJ2-7	TRBD1	14	TGTGCCAGTAGTATTCGGGACAGTTCCTACGAGCAGTACTTC	CASSIRDSSYEQYF
TRBV7-7	-	TRBJ1-3	-	15	TGTGCCAGCAGCCCACATCCCTTCTCTGGAAACACCATATATTTT	CASSPHPFSGNTIYF
TRBV27	-	TRBJ2-3	TRBD1	15	TGTGCCAGCAGTAGGACAGGGGACCCCACAGATACGCAGTATTTT	CASSRTGDPTDTQYF